This T cell receptor beta chain comes out of a study of tumor-infiltrating lymphocytes in primary liver carcinoma. From 500 ng total RNA, TCR beta cDNA was generated with a primer in the constant region. Three nested multiplex PCR rounds of slightly modified ARM-PCR generated TCR beta libraries. Investigators reported that the first two PCR rounds, at about 9 cycles each, used TRBV1-TRBV30 forward primers with a C-beta reverse primer. One entry per CDR3 protein results from TCRdb running MiXCR on the multiplex PCR reads. The sample includes some 190,000 distinct CDR3 sequences, about 85% of them seen just once. Without any cell sorting, about 20-31 mg of bulk tissue yielded co-extracted RNA and DNA. On this clonotype: What it binds is unknown. A junction end diverges from the germline sequence, so it may reflect a read error.

Study results and limitations: Overlap in tumor-adjacent and tumor-blood pairs fell below that of tumor region pairs.

Germline V CDR1 and CDR2: LGHNA, YSLEER. The CDR3 is 15 amino acids. This clonotype originated in a man aged 40-49 years with primary liver carcinoma and hepatitis B virus infection. Sequencing was carried out using tumor tissue from primary liver carcinoma. This chain links TRBV4-3 with TRBJ1-1; D is uncertain. The CDR3 DNA reads TGTGCCAGCAGCGAAGCCGGGTCAGGGAACACTGAAGCTTTCTTT. Translating gives CASSEAGSGNTEAFF.